Listed below are T cell receptor beta chains from one sample, sequenced in a study of blood T cell repertoires in COVID-19. TCRdb's copy holds only in-frame clones and misses some; the assay was immunoSEQ multiplex PCR. The sample shows fewer than 250,000 clones, about 85% of them seen only once. Sequencing used PBMCs or T cells enriched from blood (not recorded which). The receptor set was obtained from a man aged 25 to 45 who had recovered from COVID-19. CDR3s include the opening cysteine and the closing phenylalanine or tryptophan. D genes are given only for firm matches. Rows give clone size only sometimes, using once, few, many, or a class for an expanded clone.

clone_size | d_call | j_call | v_call | cdr3_nt | cdr3_aa
NA | TRBD2 | TRBJ2-1 | TRBV6-5 | TGTGCCAGCAGGGGGGGACTAGCTGACAATGAGCAGTTCTTC | CASRGGLADNEQFF
NA | NA | TRBJ2-7 | TRBV5-4 | TGTGCCAGCAGCTTCCAGGGGTCCCACGAGCAGTACTTC | CASSFQGSHEQYF
NA | NA | TRBJ2-7 | TRBV20-1 | TGCAGTGCTAGTCCGCAGGGATTAAGGGGCGAGCAGTACTTC | CSASPQGLRGEQYF
once | TRBD1 | TRBJ1-2 | TRBV12-3/TRBV12-4 | TGTGCCAGCAGCGACAGGGCCAGAGGCTACACCTTC | CASSDRARGYTF
NA | NA | TRBJ1-1 | TRBV18 | TGTGCCAGCTCCCCAACCGGACAGAACATGAACACTGAAGCTTTCTTT | CASSPTGQNMNTEAFF
once | NA | TRBJ1-2 | TRBV10-2 | TGCGCCAGCAGTGAGTCGATGACAGGCACTAACTATGGCTACACCTTC | CASSESMTGTNYGYTF
NA | TRBD1 | TRBJ1-2 | TRBV5-1 | TGCGCCAGCAGCCAGGGGGGCCCCGCCGCTAACTATGGCTACACCTTC | CASSQGGPAANYGYTF
NA | NA | TRBJ1-1 | TRBV10-3 | TGTGCCATCAGTGGGAGGAGCTGGGGCACTGAAGCTTTCTTT | CAISGRSWGTEAFF
NA | NA | TRBJ1-5 | TRBV4-1 | TGCGCCAGCAGCCACACCACTCCCCGGGGGAATCAGCCCCAGCATTTT | CASSHTTPRGNQPQHF
NA | NA | TRBJ1-2 | TRBV2 | TGTGCCAGCAGCACAGGGAATAATGGCTACACCTTC | CASSTGNNGYTF
NA | NA | TRBJ1-2 | TRBV7-9 | TGTGCCTTAACGGTGCGGCTCCTCGGTGGCTACACCTTC | CALTVRLLGGYTF
NA | TRBD2 | TRBJ2-1 | TRBV7-2 | TGTGCCACCCGCCCACGCTCGGGGGGGCTGGATGAGCAGTTCTTC | CATRPRSGGLDEQFF
NA | NA | TRBJ2-1 | TRBV28 | TGTGCCAGCAGTTTGCAACAGACGGGATTCAATGAGCAGTTCTTC | CASSLQQTGFNEQFF
NA | TRBD1 | TRBJ2-3 | TRBV5-1 | TGCGCCAGTCTACAGGGGGCGGGAGATACGCAGTATTTT | CASLQGAGDTQYF
NA | TRBD1 | TRBJ1-5 | TRBV28 | TGTGCCAGCAGTTTATCCGGACAGGGACATCAGCCCCAGCATTTT | CASSLSGQGHQPQHF
few | NA | TRBJ2-1 | TRBV7-8 | TGTGCCAGCAGCTTTGGTCAGGGAATCTTCTACAATGAGCAGTTCTTC | CASSFGQGIFYNEQFF
NA | NA | TRBJ2-5 | TRBV9 | TGTGCCAGCAGCGGGAGTAGTCGAGAGACCCAGTACTTC | CASSGSSRETQYF
NA | TRBD1 | TRBJ2-7 | TRBV5-1 | TGCGCCAGCAGCTTGGTTTCCGGGACAGGGAGAAACGAGCAGTACTTC | CASSLVSGTGRNEQYF
NA | TRBD1 | TRBJ1-1 | TRBV6-5 | TGTGCCAGCAGTCAGAGACAGGGGTACGAGTCTGAAGCTTTCTTT | CASSQRQGYESEAFF
NA | NA | TRBJ1-6 | TRBV6-5 | TGTGCCAGCAGTTACTCGATAGAGGCGGCCAATTCACCCCTCCACTTT | CASSYSIEAANSPLHF
NA | NA | TRBJ1-1 | TRBV6-5 | TGTGCCAGCACCGAAGGACAGCATCGTTACACTGAAGCTTTCTTT | CASTEGQHRYTEAFF
NA | NA | TRBJ1-1 | TRBV9 | TGTGCCAGCAGCGTAGATCCAACGGGGAAACAAGCTTTCTTT | CASSVDPTGKQAFF
NA | NA | TRBJ2-7 | TRBV7-2 | TGTGCCAGCAGCCCCTTCGCGGGAAGATCCTACGAGCAGTACTTC | CASSPFAGRSYEQYF
NA | NA | TRBJ1-5 | TRBV18 | TGTGCCAGCTCATTCACTGGGAGAAATCAGCCCCAGCATTTT | CASSFTGRNQPQHF
NA | NA | TRBJ2-2 | TRBV5-4 | TGTGCCAGCAGCTTGGACGGACTAATATACACCGGGGAGCTGTTTTTT | CASSLDGLIYTGELFF
NA | TRBD1 | TRBJ1-1 | TRBV6-9 | TGTGCCAGCAGTCAAACCGGACAGGGACTTGTGAGTGAAGCTTTCTTT | CASSQTGQGLVSEAFF
NA | NA | TRBJ2-3 | TRBV21-1 | TGTGCCAGCAGCAAAGCTTTTCGGGGGACGCGGGGTACGCAGTATTTT | CASSKAFRGTRGTQYF
few | NA | TRBJ2-6 | TRBV11-2 | TGTGCCAGCAGCCCCAGGGAATCTGGGGCCAACGTCCTGACTTTC | CASSPRESGANVLTF
NA | NA | TRBJ1-2 | TRBV25-1 | TGTGCCAGCGGGGGACGTCAAGTTCAAGGGGGCTATGGCTACACCTTC | CASGGRQVQGGYGYTF
NA | NA | TRBJ2-5 | TRBV11-1 | TGTGCCAGCAGCTTCCGGTCTGGTTGGGAGACCCAGTACTTC | CASSFRSGWETQYF
NA | NA | TRBJ2-1 | TRBV5-8 | TGTGCCAGCAGCTCGCCCCACAGGGCTAGCTCCTACAATGAGCAGTTCTTC | CASSSPHRASSYNEQFF